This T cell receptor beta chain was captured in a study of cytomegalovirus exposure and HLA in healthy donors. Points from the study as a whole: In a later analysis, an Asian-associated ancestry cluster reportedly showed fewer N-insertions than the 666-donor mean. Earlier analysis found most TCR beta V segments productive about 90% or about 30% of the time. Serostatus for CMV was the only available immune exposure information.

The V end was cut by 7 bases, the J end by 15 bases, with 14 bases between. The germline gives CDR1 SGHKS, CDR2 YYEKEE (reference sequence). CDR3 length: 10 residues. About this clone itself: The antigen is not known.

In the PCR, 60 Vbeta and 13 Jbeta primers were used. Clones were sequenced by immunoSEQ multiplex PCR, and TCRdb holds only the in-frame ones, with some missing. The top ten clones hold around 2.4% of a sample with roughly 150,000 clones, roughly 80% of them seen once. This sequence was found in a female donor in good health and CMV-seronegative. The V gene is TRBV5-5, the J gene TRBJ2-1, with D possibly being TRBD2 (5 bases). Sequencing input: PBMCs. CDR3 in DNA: TGTGCCAGCGGCGGGCAGAACCCGTTCTTC. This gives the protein CASGGQNPFF. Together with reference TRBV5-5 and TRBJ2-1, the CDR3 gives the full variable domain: DAGVTQSPTHLIKTRGQQVTLRCSPISGHKSVSWYQQVLGQGPQFIFQYYEKEERGRGNFPDRFSARQFPNYSSELNVNALLLGDSALYLCASGGQNPFFGPGTRLTVL.